One sample yielded the 20 T cell receptor beta chains listed below, sequenced in a study of cytomegalovirus exposure and HLA in healthy donors. PCR employed 60 Vbeta and 13 Jbeta primers. TCRdb's table, derived via immunoSEQ multiplex PCR, lists solely in-frame clones and lacks some. The sample consists of roughly 58,000 clones, approximately 83% of them appearing once. The sample comprised PBMCs. Source of these receptors: a human donor in good health.

The chain joins TRBV5-4 to TRBJ2-5, with D perhaps matching TRBD1 (6 bases). Trimming cost V 0 bases and J 3 bases, with 12 bases left between them. This CDR3 spans 15 amino acids. Germline values: CDR1 SGHNT, CDR2 YYREEE (reference sequence). The CDR3 bases are TGTGCCAGCAGCTTGGGACAGGCGAGCAAAGAGACCCAGTACTTC. Its protein is CASSLGQASKETQYF.

V and J are TRBV5-1 and TRBJ2-3; D is perhaps TRBD2 (6 bases). The CDR3 loop spans 15 amino acids. CDR1 and CDR2 (germline): SGHRS, YFSETQ. V was pared by 0 bases and J by 2 bases, with 10 bases between. The CDR3 bases are TGCGCCAGCAGCTTGGGTAGCGGATACACAGATACGCAGTATTTT. It is translated as CASSLGSGYTDTQYF.

This sequence joins TRBV5-1 and TRBJ2-6; TRBD2 matches at 8 bases. Trimming cost V 1 base and J 1 base; bases outside gene matches: 4. This CDR3 is built from 17 residues. In germline, CDR1 is SGHRS, CDR2 YFSETQ. This CDR3 is CASSLYSGGSGANVLTF. The CDR3 DNA reads as TGCGCCAGCAGCTTGTACAGCGGGGGATCTGGGGCCAACGTCCTGACTTTC.

The CDR3 nucleotides are TGCAGCGTGACCCCCGGGACAGGAGGCTACACCTTC. Its protein product is CSVTPGTGGYTF. V usage is TRBV29-1 and J usage is TRBJ1-2; TRBD1 matches 8 bases. V was clipped by 6 bases and J by 8 bases; unmatched bases: 8. This CDR3 has 12 residues. Germline V CDR1 and CDR2: SQVTM, ANQGSEA. Full variable domain (missing parts from reference TRBV29-1 and TRBJ1-2): SAVISQKPSRDICQRGTSLTIQCQVDSQVTMMFWYRQQPGQSLTLIATANQGSEATYESGFVIDKFPISRPNLTFSTLTVSNMSPEDSSIYLCSVTPGTGGYTFGSGTRLTVV.

The rearrangement links TRBV7-9 to TRBJ1-4, with D possibly matching TRBD1 (6 bases). Germline lookup yields CDR1 SEHNR and CDR2 FQNEAQ (reference sequence). Trimming took off 5 bases at V and 4 bases at J, with 11 bases between the two ends. CDR3 length equals 14 residues. The CDR3 spells CASSKQGYNEKLFF. CDR3 DNA sequence: TGTGCCAGCAGCAAACAGGGATATAATGAAAAACTGTTTTTT.

On this clone: A junction end diverges from the germline sequence, so it may reflect a read error. V usage is TRBV7-7 and J usage is TRBJ2-5, with TRBD2 matching over 7 bases. CDR1 is SSHAT and CDR2 is FNYEAQ in the germline V gene (reference sequence). This CDR3 has 12 amino acids. CDR3 sequence reads: CASSFSGETQYF. In DNA form, the CDR3 reads TGTGCTAGCAGCTTTAGCGGGGAGACCCAGTACTTC.

CDR3 nucleotide sequence: TGTGCCAGCAGCCCGGGGTTCCCTAGCGACTACGAGCAGTACTTC. The encoded protein is CASSPGFPSDYEQYF. This chain joins TRBV7-2 and TRBJ2-7, with D maybe TRBD2 (6 bases). The germline V gene encodes CDR1 SGHTA and CDR2 FQGNSA. This CDR3 contains 15 residues. Between the trimmed V and J ends, which lost 5 bases and 3 bases, there was a span of 17 bases.

This clone was found once. The chain's CDR3 is CASSLRHEQGYGELFF. DNA for the CDR3: TGTGCCAGCAGCTTACGGCACGAACAGGGCTACGGGGAGCTGTTTTTT. The chain couples TRBV7-3 to TRBJ2-2; D is perhaps TRBD1 (6 bases). The germline V gene encodes CDR1 SGHTA and CDR2 FQGTGA. The CDR3 is 16 amino acids. The V end lost 2 bases, the J end lost 7 bases, and 17 bases lay between the germline ends.

V and J are TRBV9 and TRBJ1-2, with TRBD1 as a possible D gene (5 bases). V lost 0 bases and J lost 5, with 8 bases in between. This CDR3 is built from 13 residues. Germline-derived CDR1 and CDR2 are SGDLS and YYNGEE. This chain's CDR3 is CASSVAGGYGYTF. The CDR3 DNA follows: TGTGCCAGCAGCGTAGCGGGGGGTTATGGCTACACCTTC. The complete variable domain, with remaining parts taken from reference TRBV9 and TRBJ1-2, reads DSGVTQTPKHLITATGQRVTLRCSPRSGDLSVYWYQQSLDQGLQFLIQYYNGEERAKGNILERFSAQQFPDLHSELNLSSLELGDSALYFCASSVAGGYGYTFGSGTRLTVV.

The chain combines TRBV6-5 with TRBJ2-3; 7 nucleotides align to TRBD1. The V and J ends lost 0 bases and 4 bases, in that order; junction bases with no gene match: 4. Germline lookup yields CDR1 MNHEY and CDR2 SVGAGI. The CDR3 runs to 15 residues. CDR3 in DNA: TGTGCCAGCAGTTACTCGAAAGGGGGCGCAGATACGCAGTATTTT. Protein sequence: CASSYSKGGADTQYF.

The CDR3 protein is CASSLGGTKNNQFF. DNA of the CDR3: TGTGCCAGCAGCTTAGGAGGGACTAAGAATAATCAGTTCTTC. The V gene is TRBV7-2, the J gene TRBJ2-1, with TRBD2 identical over 7 bases. The CDR3 sequence is 14 residues long. Germline V CDR1 and CDR2: SGHTA, FQGNSA. Trimming cost V 1 base and J 13 bases; bases outside gene matches: 10. The full variable domain, with the rest looked up from reference TRBV7-2 and TRBJ2-1, is GAGVSQSPSNKVTEKGKDVELRCDPISGHTALYWYRQSLGQGLEFLIYFQGNSAPDKSGLPSDRFSAERTGGSVSTLTIQRTQQEDSAVYLCASSLGGTKNNQFFGPGTRLTVL.

The V call is TRBV30, the J call TRBJ2-3; 9 bases align to TRBD2. In germline, CDR1 is GTSNPN, CDR2 SVGIG (reference sequence). The CDR3 covers 18 residues. Trimming cost V 6 bases and J 4 bases; bases outside gene matches: 20. CDR3 DNA: TGTGCCTGCAACTTGCGGGAGGGCCCTAATTCCGTGGCAGATACGCAGTATTTT. Translation gives CACNLREGPNSVADTQYF.

The J gene is TRBJ2-7, the V gene TRBV28; 8 nucleotides align to TRBD1. Germline V gene sequence: CDR1 MDHEN, CDR2 SYDVKM. The junction had 3 bases not matched to a gene; V was cut back by 5 bases and J by 0 bases. This CDR3 contains 14 residues. The DNA for the CDR3 is TGTGCCAGCAGTACCGGACAGGGCTCCTACGAGCAGTACTTC. Residues: CASSTGQGSYEQYF.

In this sample, this clone turned up a few times. J is TRBJ1-2 and V is TRBV30; D unclear. Per germline, CDR1 GTSNPN and CDR2 SVGIG (reference sequence). This CDR3 region has 13 residues. Trimming took off 2 bases at V and 7 bases at J, with 14 bases between the two ends. The CDR3 spells CAWSLLGHSGYTF. CDR3 bases: TGTGCCTGGAGTCTTTTAGGTCACAGTGGCTACACCTTC.

The chain couples TRBV6-5 to TRBJ2-1; 9 bases are shared with TRBD2. J was trimmed by 4 bases and V by 0 bases; bases with no gene match: 4. This CDR3 is built from 16 residues. Germline loops: CDR1 MNHEY, CDR2 SVGAGI. The CDR3, as DNA: TGTGCCAGCAGTTACTCGGCTAGCGGGGCGTACAATGAGCAGTTCTTC. Its protein product is CASSYSASGAYNEQFF.

The rearrangement joins TRBV5-1 to TRBJ1-2; 9 nucleotides agree with TRBD1. Germline values: CDR1 SGHRS, CDR2 YFSETQ. CDR3 length: 15 residues. V lost 0 bases to trimming and J lost 5 bases; unmatched junction nucleotides: 5. The CDR3 loop reads CASSLDSGQGYGYTF. The CDR3 DNA sequence: TGCGCCAGCAGCTTGGATTCCGGACAGGGGTATGGCTACACCTTC.

The rearrangement joins TRBV19 to TRBJ1-5; D is possibly TRBD1 (5 bases). V lost 5 bases and J 8 bases, leaving 22 bases between the germline ends. CDR3 length equals 16 residues. Germline V gene lookup returns CDR1 LNHDA and CDR2 SQIVND (reference sequence). The CDR3, as DNA: TGTGCCAGTAGTTCACCCCTAGGACACCTCGGAGAGCCCCAGCATTTT. Its protein is CASSSPLGHLGEPQHF.

The rearrangement links TRBV28 to TRBJ1-6, with D uncertain. Trimming left V 2 bases short and J 5 bases short, with 7 bases between. The CDR3 is 14 amino acids. In germline, CDR1 is MDHEN, CDR2 SYDVKM. As DNA, the CDR3 is TGTGCCAGCAGTTTACTGGGAGATAATTCACCCCTCCACTTT. Protein sequence: CASSLLGDNSPLHF.

The chain links TRBV5-1 to TRBJ1-1; maybe TRBD1 (6 bases). Deletions cut 3 bases from V and 1 base from J, with 7 bases between. Germline assignment: CDR1 SGHRS and CDR2 YFSETQ. The CDR3 consists of 13 residues. CDR3: CASSSQGNTEAFF. The DNA of the CDR3 is TGCGCCAGCAGCTCACAGGGGAACACTGAAGCTTTCTTT.

Note on this clone: Germline and junction disagree at one end, which may indicate a read error. The rearrangement joins TRBV7-7 to TRBJ2-7; possible D gene TRBD2, 6 bases. Germline V gene lookup returns CDR1 SSHAT and CDR2 FNYEAQ (reference sequence). The CDR3 totals 14 residues. The CDR3: CASSLRRGAYEQYF. CDR3 nucleotide sequence: TGTGCTAGCAGCCTGAGGAGGGGAGCCTACGAGCAGTACTTC.